The 15 T cell receptor beta chains in this list originate from one sample, sequenced in a study of blood T cells in healthy people across ages. Next came a second PCR, run for 7 to 11 cycles, which used a sample-barcoded 5' primer along with a J-beta primer mix. Via MiXCR, TCRdb re-called the 5' RACE reads, giving one row per CDR3 protein. The sample records about 930,000 distinct CDR3 sequences, almost 30% being singletons. The data also belong to a second study, concerning T cells of mothers and their children.

Sequencing used blood. These receptor sequences come from a middle-aged woman in good health.

The chain has TRBV29-1 and TRBJ1-1; D gene ambiguous. V lost 0 bases and J lost 0, with 8 bases in between. CDR1 and CDR2 (germline): SQVTM, ANQGSEA. The CDR3 has 14 residues. The CDR3 loop reads CSVEDPLMNTEAFF. As DNA, the CDR3 is TGCAGCGTTGAAGATCCGCTCATGAACACTGAAGCTTTCTTT.

V usage is TRBV7-8 and J usage is TRBJ1-1, with D perhaps matching TRBD1 (5 bases). The germline V gene has CDR1 SGHVS and CDR2 FQNEAQ. V lost 5 bases, J lost 6 bases, and 22 bases lay in between. The CDR3 has 16 residues. Here the CDR3 reads CASSQAYGREIAEAFF. CDR3 bases: TGTGCCAGCAGCCAGGCGTATGGCAGGGAGATCGCTGAAGCTTTCTTT.

There are many counts of this clonotype. The chain recombines TRBV7-2 with TRBJ2-7; D gene uncertain. CDR1 is SGHTA, CDR2 FQGNSA, per germline. The CDR3 is 14 amino acids. Trimming removed 4 bases at V and 3 bases at J, with 13 bases between. CDR3 in DNA: TGTGCCAGCAGCTCTTATCCCGTGCGCTACGAGCAGTACTTC. Encoded protein: CASSSYPVRYEQYF.

This clonotype was detected a few times. V and J are TRBV3-1 and TRBJ1-2; tentative D call: TRBD1 (5 bases). Trimming shortened V by 0 bases and J by 8 bases, and 22 bases separated the two germline ends. The germline V gene has CDR1 LGHDT and CDR2 YNNKEL (reference sequence). This CDR3 has 17 amino acids. In DNA, the CDR3 is TGTGCCAGCAGCCAAGATCTTATCAAGGGGACTACTAGCGGCTACACCTTC. This sequence encodes CASSQDLIKGTTSGYTF.

Regarding this clonotype: Given a much more abundant clone one base away, this may be a read error. V usage is TRBV28 and J usage is TRBJ2-4; 7 positions agree with TRBD1. Matching the DNA end better, TRBJ2-7 makes the J call doubtful. Germline loops: CDR1 MDHEN, CDR2 SYDVKM. This CDR3 is 14 amino acids long. For the CDR3, the DNA is TGTGCCAGCACCGTCCCGGGACAGAGCATCGAGCAGTACTTC. Amino acid sequence: CASTVPGQSIEQYF.

The rearrangement links TRBV6-6 to TRBJ1-5; 7 nucleotides agree with TRBD1. The CDR3 runs 16 residues. Per the germline V gene, CDR1 is MNHNY and CDR2 is SVGAGI (reference sequence). J lost 1 base, V lost 6 bases, and 9 bases had no gene match. CDR3 region: CASRPNRGGSNQPQHF. Written as DNA, the CDR3 is TGTGCCAGCAGACCTAACAGGGGAGGAAGCAATCAGCCCCAGCATTTT.

The V and J genes are TRBV24-1 and TRBJ1-4; 7 positions match TRBD1. The junction had 7 bases not matched to a gene; V was cut back by 4 bases and J by 0 bases. The CDR3 runs 17 residues. CDR1 KGHDR and CDR2 SFDVKD come from the germline V gene. The CDR3 loop is CATSDKGTEATNEKLFF. CDR3 bases: TGTGCCACCAGTGACAAAGGGACAGAGGCAACTAATGAAAAACTGTTTTTT.

This clonotype was counted many times. The chain recombines TRBV9 with TRBJ2-7; 7 bases fit TRBD1. The ends lost 3 bases at V and 4 bases at J; junction bases unmatched: 4. The CDR3 spans 13 residues. Looked up from germline, CDR1 is SGDLS and CDR2 is YYNGEE. CDR3 sequence (DNA): TGTGCCAGCAGCGGACAGGGAAGGTACGAGCAGTACTTC. This encodes CASSGQGRYEQYF.

This clonotype was counted ten times or more. The junction departs from germline at one end; a sequencing error may be responsible. V gene TRBV27 combines with J gene TRBJ2-7, with TRBD2 matching over 7 bases. The CDR3 loop spans 14 amino acids. Looked up from germline, CDR1 is MNHEY and CDR2 is SMNVEV (reference sequence). The CDR3 DNA sequence: TGTGCCGGCAGTTTATCTAGCGGCGGCTACGAGCAGTACTTC. Encoded protein: CAGSLSSGGYEQYF.

As for this clonotype: At one of its ends the junction is not consistent with the germline gene, which may arise from a read error. V and J are TRBV7-3 and TRBJ1-1; 7 positions agree with TRBD1. There are 13 residues in the CDR3. In germline, CDR1 is SGHTA, CDR2 FQGTGA. The CDR3 region is CAGSPGQSTEAFF. CDR3 DNA: TGTGCCGGCAGCCCGGGACAGAGCACTGAAGCTTTCTTT.

The chain uses TRBV3-1 and TRBJ1-1; TRBD1 matches 7 bases. V was pared by 4 bases and J by 5 bases, with 7 bases of the junction left unmatched. CDR3 length equals 14 residues. The germline gives CDR1 LGHDT, CDR2 YNNKEL (reference sequence). The CDR3 DNA sequence: TGTGCCAGCAGCCGGCAGACAGGGCGTACTGAAGCTTTCTTT. Translated: CASSRQTGRTEAFF.

This chain joins TRBV7-9 and TRBJ1-6; D is unresolved. Trimming pared 5 bases from V and 7 bases from J, leaving 15 bases between. Germline assignment: CDR1 SEHNR and CDR2 FQNEAQ (reference sequence). CDR3 length: 15 amino acids. The CDR3 region has the DNA TGTGCCAGCAGCCCTTCTGGGGAAGGCAATTCACCCCTCCACTTT. This encodes CASSPSGEGNSPLHF.

This clonotype has just a few counts. The chain employs TRBV20-1 and TRBJ1-1; D call uncertain. Germline V gene data show CDR1 as DFQATT and CDR2 as SNEGSKA (reference sequence). CDR3 length: 13 amino acids. The V end lost 3 bases, the J end lost 0 bases, and 8 bases lay between the germline ends. In DNA, the CDR3 is TGCAGTGCTAGTGCAGTGATGAACACTGAAGCTTTCTTT. Encoded protein: CSASAVMNTEAFF.

The chain couples TRBV29-1 to TRBJ1-2, with a tentative D call TRBD1 (5 bases). V shed 7 bases and J shed 0 bases, with 24 bases lying between them. There are 17 residues in the CDR3. Germline V gene data show CDR1 as SQVTM and CDR2 as ANQGSEA. The CDR3 nucleotides read TGCAGCGCCGACGGGGGTACGGAAAGTGTGGCTAACTATGGCTACACCTTC. Translating gives CSADGGTESVANYGYTF. Variable domain in full (rest from reference TRBV29-1 and TRBJ1-2): SAVISQKPSRDICQRGTSLTIQCQVDSQVTMMFWYRQQPGQSLTLIATANQGSEATYESGFVIDKFPISRPNLTFSTLTVSNMSPEDSSIYLCSADGGTESVANYGYTFGSGTRLTVV.

At least ten counts were recorded for this clonotype. V is TRBV11-2 and J is TRBJ2-4; 10 bases agree with TRBD1. Matching the DNA end better, TRBJ2-7 makes the J call doubtful. In germline, CDR1 is SGHAT, CDR2 FQNNGV. The CDR3 has 17 residues. CDR3 nucleotides: TGTGCCAGCAGCTTAGTAGGTTTCGGGACAGGGGACTACGAGCAGTACTTC. It encodes CASSLVGFGTGDYEQYF.